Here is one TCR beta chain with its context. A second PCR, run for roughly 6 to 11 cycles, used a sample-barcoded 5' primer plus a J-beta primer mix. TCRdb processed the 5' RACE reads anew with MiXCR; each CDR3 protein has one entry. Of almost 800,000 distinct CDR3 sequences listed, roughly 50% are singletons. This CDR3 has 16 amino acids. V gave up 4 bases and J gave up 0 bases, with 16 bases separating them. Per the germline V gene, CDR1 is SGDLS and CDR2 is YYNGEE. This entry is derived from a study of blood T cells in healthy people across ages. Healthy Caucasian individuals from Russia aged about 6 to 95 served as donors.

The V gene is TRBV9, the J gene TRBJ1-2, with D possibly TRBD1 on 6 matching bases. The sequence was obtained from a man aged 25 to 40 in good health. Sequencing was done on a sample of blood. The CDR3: CASSMPLRGPNYGYTF. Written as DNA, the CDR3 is TGTGCCAGCAGCATGCCCCTACGGGGGCCTAACTATGGCTACACCTTC.